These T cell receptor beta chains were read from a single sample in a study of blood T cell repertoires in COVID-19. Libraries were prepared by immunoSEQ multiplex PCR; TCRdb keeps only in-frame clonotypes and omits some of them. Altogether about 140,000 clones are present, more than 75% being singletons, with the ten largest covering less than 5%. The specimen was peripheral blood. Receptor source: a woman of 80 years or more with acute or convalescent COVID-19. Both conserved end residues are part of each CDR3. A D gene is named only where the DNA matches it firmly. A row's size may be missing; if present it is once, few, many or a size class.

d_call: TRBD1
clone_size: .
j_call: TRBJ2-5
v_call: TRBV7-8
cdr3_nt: TGTGCCAGCAGCCCCCCGGGACAGGGGGTCCCACTCTTACCGGGGACCCAGTACTTC
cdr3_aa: CASSPPGQGVPLLPGTQYF

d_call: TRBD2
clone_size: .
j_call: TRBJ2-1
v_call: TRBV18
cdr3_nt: TGTGCCAGCTCACCGACGCGGGGGGGCTTGCATGAGCAGTTCTTC
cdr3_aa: CASSPTRGGLHEQFF

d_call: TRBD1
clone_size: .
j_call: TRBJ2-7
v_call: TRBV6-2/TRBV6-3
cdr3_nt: TGTGCCAGCAGTTACTGGACTGGGACAGGCGCTAACTACGAGCAGTACTTC
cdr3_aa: CASSYWTGTGANYEQYF

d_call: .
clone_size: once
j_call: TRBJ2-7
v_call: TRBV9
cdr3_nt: TGTGCCAGCAGCACCGGACAGACCTCCTACGAGCAGTACTTC
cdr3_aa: CASSTGQTSYEQYF

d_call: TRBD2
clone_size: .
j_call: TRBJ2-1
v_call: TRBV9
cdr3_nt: TGTGCCAGCAGCCCCCACTTCAGTAGCGGGAGGTGGAATGAGCAGTTCTTC
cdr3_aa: CASSPHFSSGRWNEQFF

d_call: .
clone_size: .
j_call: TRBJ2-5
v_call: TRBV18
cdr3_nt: TGTGCCAGCTCACCTTTGGCCGGGACACAAGAGACCCAGTACTTC
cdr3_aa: CASSPLAGTQETQYF

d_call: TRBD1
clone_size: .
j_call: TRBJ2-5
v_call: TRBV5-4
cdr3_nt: TGTGCCAGCAGCTTTACAGGGGGATTACAGACCCAGTACTTC
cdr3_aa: CASSFTGGLQTQYF

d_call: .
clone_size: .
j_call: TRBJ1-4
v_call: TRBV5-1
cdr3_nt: TGCGCCAGCAGGGAGACAGTAAATGAAAAACTGTTTTTT
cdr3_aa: CASRETVNEKLFF

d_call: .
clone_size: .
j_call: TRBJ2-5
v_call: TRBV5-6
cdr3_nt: TGTGCCAGCAGCTGGGGGACTTCCCAAGAGACCCAGTACTTC
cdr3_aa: CASSWGTSQETQYF

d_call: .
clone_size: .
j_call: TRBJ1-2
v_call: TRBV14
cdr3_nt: TGTGCCAGCAGCCAAGATCCAGGGGTTCGGGGCTACACCTTC
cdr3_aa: CASSQDPGVRGYTF

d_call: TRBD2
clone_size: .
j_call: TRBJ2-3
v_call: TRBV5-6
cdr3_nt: TGTGCCAGCAGTTCGTCCCCAGCGGGGGAGTACACAGATACGCAGTATTTT
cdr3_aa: CASSSSPAGEYTDTQYF

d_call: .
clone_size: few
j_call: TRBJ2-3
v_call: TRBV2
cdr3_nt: TGTGCCAGCAGGGGACTGGGGTTAGCAGATACGCAGTATTTT
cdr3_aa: CASRGLGLADTQYF

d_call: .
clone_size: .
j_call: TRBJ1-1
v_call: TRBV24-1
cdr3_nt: TGTGCCACCAGTGATTTGGGGCAGGGCGACACTGAAGCTTTCTTT
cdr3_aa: CATSDLGQGDTEAFF

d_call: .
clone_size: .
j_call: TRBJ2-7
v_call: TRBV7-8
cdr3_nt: TGTGCCAGCAGCTCCCCGCGGAGCAGACTAAACTCCTACGAGCAGTACTTC
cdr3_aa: CASSSPRSRLNSYEQYF

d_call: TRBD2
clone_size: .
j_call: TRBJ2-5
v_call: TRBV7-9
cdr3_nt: TGTGCCAGCAGGTCCGGGACTAGCGATGAGACCCAGTACTTC
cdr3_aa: CASRSGTSDETQYF

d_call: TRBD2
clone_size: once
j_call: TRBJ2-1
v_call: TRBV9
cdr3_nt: TGTGCCAGCAGCGTAGCGTCTAGCGGGATTCGGGAGCAGTTCTTC
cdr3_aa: CASSVASSGIREQFF

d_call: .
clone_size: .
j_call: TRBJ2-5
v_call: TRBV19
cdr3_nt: TGTGCCAGTAGTCCCCTAGTAGGATACTCGGAGACCCAGTACTTC
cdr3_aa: CASSPLVGYSETQYF

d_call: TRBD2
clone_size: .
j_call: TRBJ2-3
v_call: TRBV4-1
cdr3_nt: TGCGCCAGCAGCCAAGTCCCGGCGGGGCGGGGGGATACGCAGTATTTT
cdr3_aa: CASSQVPAGRGDTQYF

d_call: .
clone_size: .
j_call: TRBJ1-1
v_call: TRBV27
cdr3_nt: TGTGCCAGCAGTTTATTACGGGGAGGGGGGGTTGAAGCTTTCTTT
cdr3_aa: CASSLLRGGGVEAFF

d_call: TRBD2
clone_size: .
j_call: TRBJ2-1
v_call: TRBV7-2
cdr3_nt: TGTGCCAGCAGCAAAGGCCCTAGCGGGGGGTACAATGAGCAGTTCTTC
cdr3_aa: CASSKGPSGGYNEQFF

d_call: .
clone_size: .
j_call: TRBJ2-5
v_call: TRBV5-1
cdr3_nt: TGCGCCAGCAGCTTGGTGAGGCAGGGAGAGACCCAGTACTTC
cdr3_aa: CASSLVRQGETQYF

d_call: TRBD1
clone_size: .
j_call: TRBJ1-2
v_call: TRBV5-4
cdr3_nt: TGTGCCAGCAGTCCGGGGACAGGGAAGGATTACGGCTACACCTTC
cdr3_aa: CASSPGTGKDYGYTF

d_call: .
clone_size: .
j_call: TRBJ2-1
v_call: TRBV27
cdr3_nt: TGTGCCAGCAGTTTTTGGGGGACGGGGGGCAGCTACAATGAGCAGTTCTTC
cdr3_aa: CASSFWGTGGSYNEQFF

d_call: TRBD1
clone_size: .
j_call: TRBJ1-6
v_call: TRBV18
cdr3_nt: TGTGCCAGCTCACCGGGACAGGGCTATTCACCCCTCCACTTT
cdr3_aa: CASSPGQGYSPLHF

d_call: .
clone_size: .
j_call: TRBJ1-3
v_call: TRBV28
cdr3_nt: TGTGCCAGCATCGACAGGTCGACCATATATTTT
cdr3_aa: CASIDRSTIYF

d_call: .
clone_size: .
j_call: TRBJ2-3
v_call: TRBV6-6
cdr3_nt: TGTGCCAGCAGTTACTCGACAGGCACAGATACGCAGTATTTT
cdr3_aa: CASSYSTGTDTQYF

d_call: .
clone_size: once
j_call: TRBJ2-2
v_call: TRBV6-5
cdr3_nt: TGTGCCAGCCAGCGGTCCCGGAACACCGGGGAGCTGTTTTTT
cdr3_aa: CASQRSRNTGELFF

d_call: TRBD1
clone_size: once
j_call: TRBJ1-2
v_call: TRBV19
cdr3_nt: TGTGCCAGTAGTGCGACAGGGCAGACTAACTATGGCTACACCTTC
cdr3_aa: CASSATGQTNYGYTF

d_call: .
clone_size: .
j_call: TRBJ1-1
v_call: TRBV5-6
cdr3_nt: TGTGCCAGCAGCTTGGTAATGAACACTGAAGCTTTCTTT
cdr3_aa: CASSLVMNTEAFF

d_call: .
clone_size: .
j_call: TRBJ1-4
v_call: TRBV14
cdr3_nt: TGTGCCAGCAGCTGGGGCATTAATGAAAAACTGTTTTTT
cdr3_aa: CASSWGINEKLFF

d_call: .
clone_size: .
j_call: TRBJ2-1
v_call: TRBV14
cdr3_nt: TGTGCCAGCAGCCAAGGGACAGTATACAATGAGCAGTTCTTC
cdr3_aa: CASSQGTVYNEQFF

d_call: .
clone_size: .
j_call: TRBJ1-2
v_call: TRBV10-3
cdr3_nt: TGTGCCATCAGAGCCATAACCACCCCTAACTATGGCTACACCTTC
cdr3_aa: CAIRAITTPNYGYTF

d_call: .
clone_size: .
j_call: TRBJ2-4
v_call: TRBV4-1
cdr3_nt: TGCGCCAGCAGCCATAATGACATAGCCAAAAACATTCAGTACTTC
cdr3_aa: CASSHNDIAKNIQYF

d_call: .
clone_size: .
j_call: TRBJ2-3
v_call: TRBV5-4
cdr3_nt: TGTGCCAGCAGCTTGGACTACACAGATACGCAGTATTTT
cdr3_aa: CASSLDYTDTQYF

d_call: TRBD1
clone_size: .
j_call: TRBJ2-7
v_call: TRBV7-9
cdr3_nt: TGTGCCAGCAGGGGACAGGGGCCCCTGGGCGAGCAGTACTTC
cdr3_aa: CASRGQGPLGEQYF

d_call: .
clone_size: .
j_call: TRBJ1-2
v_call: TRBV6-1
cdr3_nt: TGTGCCAGCAGTGAAGTCCTACAGATGGATGGCTACACCTTC
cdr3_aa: CASSEVLQMDGYTF

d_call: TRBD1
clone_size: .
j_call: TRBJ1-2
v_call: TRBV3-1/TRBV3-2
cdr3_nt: TGTGCCAGCAGCCAAGACGTGACAGGGGGCAGGGGCTACACCTTC
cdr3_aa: CASSQDVTGGRGYTF

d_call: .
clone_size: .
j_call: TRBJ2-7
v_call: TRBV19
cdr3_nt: TGTGCCAGTAGTATTGGCAGGGGCTCCTACGAGCAGTACTTC
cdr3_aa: CASSIGRGSYEQYF

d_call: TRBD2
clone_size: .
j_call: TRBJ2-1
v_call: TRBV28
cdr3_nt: TGTGCCAGCAGTCCTAGCGGGAGTATCTACAATGAGCAGTTCTTC
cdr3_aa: CASSPSGSIYNEQFF

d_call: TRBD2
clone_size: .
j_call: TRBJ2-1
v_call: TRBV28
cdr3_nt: TGTGCCAGCAGTCGCCTCTGGGAGGGAGCGAATGAGCAGTTCTTC
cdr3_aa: CASSRLWEGANEQFF

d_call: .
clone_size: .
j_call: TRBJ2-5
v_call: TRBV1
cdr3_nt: TGCACCAGGGACTTACAAGAGACCCAGTACTTC
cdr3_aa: CTRDLQETQYF

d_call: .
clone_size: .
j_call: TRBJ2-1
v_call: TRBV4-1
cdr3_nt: TGCGCCAGCAGCCTCATGAGCTCCTACAATGAGCAGTTCTTC
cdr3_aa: CASSLMSSYNEQFF

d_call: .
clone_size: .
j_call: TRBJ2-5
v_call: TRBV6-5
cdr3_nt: TGTGCCAGCAGCCCCCCCGGGCAGGGTGGGACCCAGTACTTC
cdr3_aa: CASSPPGQGGTQYF

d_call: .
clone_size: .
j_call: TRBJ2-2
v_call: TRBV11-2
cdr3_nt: TGTGCCAGCAGACAAGTACCTCAACGGGGAGACACCGGGGAGCTGTTTTTT
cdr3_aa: CASRQVPQRGDTGELFF

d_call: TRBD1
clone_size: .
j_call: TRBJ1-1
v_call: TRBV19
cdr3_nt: TGTGCCAGCTCCGACAGGGTCACTGAAGCTTTCTTT
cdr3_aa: CASSDRVTEAFF

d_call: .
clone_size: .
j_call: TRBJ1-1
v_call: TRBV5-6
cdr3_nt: TGTGCCAGCAGCTTACCCCCTCGGCGGCCACCCCCTGAAGCTTTCTTT
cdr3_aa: CASSLPPRRPPPEAFF

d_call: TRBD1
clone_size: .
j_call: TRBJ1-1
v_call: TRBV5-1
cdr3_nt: TGCGCCAGCAGCTTGGTTCCAGGGGGCGATACTGAAGCTTTCTTT
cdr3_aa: CASSLVPGGDTEAFF

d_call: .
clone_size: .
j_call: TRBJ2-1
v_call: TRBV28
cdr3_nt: TGTGCCAGCAGTTTTTTGGGGGGGGGCCAGAATGAGCAGTTCTTC
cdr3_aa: CASSFLGGGQNEQFF

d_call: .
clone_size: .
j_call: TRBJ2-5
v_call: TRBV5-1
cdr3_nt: TGCGCCAGCAGCCCTATCGGGGGCCAAGAGACCCAGTACTTC
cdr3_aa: CASSPIGGQETQYF

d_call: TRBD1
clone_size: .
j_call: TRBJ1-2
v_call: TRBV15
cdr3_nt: TGTGCCACCAGCCCCACAGGGGCGAGGGGCTACACCTTC
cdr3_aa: CATSPTGARGYTF

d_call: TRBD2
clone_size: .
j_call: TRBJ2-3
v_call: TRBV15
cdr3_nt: TGTGCCACCAGCAGAGAGAAATTTAGCGGGGGGGCCACAGATACGCAGTATTTT
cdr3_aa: CATSREKFSGGATDTQYF

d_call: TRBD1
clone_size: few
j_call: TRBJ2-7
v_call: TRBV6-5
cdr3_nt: TGTGCCAGCAGTTACCGGGACAGGTGGCACGAGCAGTACTTC
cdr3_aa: CASSYRDRWHEQYF

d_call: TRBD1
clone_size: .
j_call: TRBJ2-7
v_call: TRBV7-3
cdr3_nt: TGTGCCAGCAGCTTGACAGTGACAGGGGAGCAGTACTTC
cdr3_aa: CASSLTVTGEQYF

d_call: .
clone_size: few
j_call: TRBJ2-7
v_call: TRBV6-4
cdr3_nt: TGTGCCATCCATAGTTCTAGCAACTCCTACGAGCAGTACTTC
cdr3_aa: CAIHSSSNSYEQYF